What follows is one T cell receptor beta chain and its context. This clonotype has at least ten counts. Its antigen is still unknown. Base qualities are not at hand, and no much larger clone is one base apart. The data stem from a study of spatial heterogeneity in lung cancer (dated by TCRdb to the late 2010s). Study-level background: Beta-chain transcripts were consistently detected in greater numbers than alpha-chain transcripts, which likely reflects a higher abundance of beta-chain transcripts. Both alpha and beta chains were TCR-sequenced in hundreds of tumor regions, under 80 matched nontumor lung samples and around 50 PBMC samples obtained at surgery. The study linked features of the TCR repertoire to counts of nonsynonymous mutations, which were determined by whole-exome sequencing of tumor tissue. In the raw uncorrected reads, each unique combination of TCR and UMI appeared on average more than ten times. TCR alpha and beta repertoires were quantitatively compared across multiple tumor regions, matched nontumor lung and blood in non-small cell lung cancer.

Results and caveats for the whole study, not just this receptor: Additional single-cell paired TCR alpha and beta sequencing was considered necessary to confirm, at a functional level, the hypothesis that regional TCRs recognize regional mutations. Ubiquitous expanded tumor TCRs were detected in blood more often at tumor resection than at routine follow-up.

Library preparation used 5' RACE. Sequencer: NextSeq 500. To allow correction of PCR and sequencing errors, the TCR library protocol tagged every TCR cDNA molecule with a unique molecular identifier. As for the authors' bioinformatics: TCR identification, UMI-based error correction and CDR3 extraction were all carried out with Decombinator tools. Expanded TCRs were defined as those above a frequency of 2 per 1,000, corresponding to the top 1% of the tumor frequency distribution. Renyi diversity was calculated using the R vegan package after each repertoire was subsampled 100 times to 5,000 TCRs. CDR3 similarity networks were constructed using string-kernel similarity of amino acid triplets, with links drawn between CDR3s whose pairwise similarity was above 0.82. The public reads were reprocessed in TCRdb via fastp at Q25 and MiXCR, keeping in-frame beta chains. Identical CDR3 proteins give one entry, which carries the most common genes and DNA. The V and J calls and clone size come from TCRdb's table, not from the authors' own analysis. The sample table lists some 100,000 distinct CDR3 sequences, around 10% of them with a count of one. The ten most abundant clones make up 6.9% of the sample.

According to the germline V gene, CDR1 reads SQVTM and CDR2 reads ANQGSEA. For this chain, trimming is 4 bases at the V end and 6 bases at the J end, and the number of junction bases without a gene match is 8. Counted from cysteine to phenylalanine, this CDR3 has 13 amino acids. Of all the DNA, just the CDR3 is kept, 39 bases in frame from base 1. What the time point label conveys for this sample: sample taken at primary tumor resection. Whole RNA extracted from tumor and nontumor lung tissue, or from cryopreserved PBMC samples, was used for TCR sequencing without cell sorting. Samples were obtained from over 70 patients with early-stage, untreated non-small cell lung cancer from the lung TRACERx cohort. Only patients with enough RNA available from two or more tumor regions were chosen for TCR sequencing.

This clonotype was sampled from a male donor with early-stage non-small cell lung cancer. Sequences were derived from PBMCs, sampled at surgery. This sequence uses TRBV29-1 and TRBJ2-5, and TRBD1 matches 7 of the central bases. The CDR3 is CSVVPSGGKTQYF. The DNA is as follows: TGCAGCGTTGTTCCCTCAGGGGGAAAGACCCAGTACTTC.